The rows below give T cell receptor beta chains drawn from one sample of a study of CD8 T cells in Susac syndrome. TCRdb passed the immunoSEQ multiplex PCR reads through MiXCR, listing each CDR3 protein once. This sample has some 200,000 distinct CDR3 sequences, with around 90% found just once. Specimen: CD8+ T cells from PBMCs. Every receptor here comes from a human donor with multiple sclerosis. CDR3s include the opening cysteine and the closing phenylalanine or tryptophan. A D gene is named only where the DNA matches it firmly. For some rows the clone size is stated as once, few or many, or as a class when expanded; others skip it.

TRBD2,TRBJ2-1,-,TRBV20-1,TGCAGTGCTAGACCTATAGCCGGGACTAGCGGGAGAGGACCACGGAACAATGAGCAGTTCTTC,CSARPIAGTSGRGPRNNEQFF
-,TRBJ2-1,-,TRBV19,TGTGCCAGTAGTATAGTCCCTAGCAAGGGTTATGAGCAGTTCTTC,CASSIVPSKGYEQFF
-,TRBJ2-5,-,TRBV4-1,TGCGCCAGCAGCCAAGGGACGGGTCTAGAGACCCAGTACTTC,CASSQGTGLETQYF
-,TRBJ1-1,once,TRBV7-9,TGTGCCAGCTACCGTGGGGCGGACACTGAAGCTTTCTTT,CASYRGADTEAFF
-,TRBJ2-7,-,TRBV7-9,TGTGCCAGCAGCTTATCCGGAATGATCTCCTACGAGCAGTACTTC,CASSLSGMISYEQYF
-,TRBJ2-2,-,TRBV6-2/TRBV6-3,TGTGCCAGCAGTCCCAAGTACACCGGGGAGCTGTTTTTT,CASSPKYTGELFF
TRBD2,TRBJ2-5,-,TRBV30,TGTGCCTGGACCGTAGCGGGGGGTCTCCAAGAGACCCAGTACTTC,CAWTVAGGLQETQYF
-,TRBJ1-1,once,TRBV11-2,TGTGCCAGCAGCTGGGGGTTGGGGAACACTGAAGCTTTCTTT,CASSWGLGNTEAFF
TRBD1,TRBJ1-4,-,TRBV5-6,TGTGCCAGCAGCCTCCCCGGGACAGAAAATGAAAAACTGTTTTTT,CASSLPGTENEKLFF
-,TRBJ1-1,-,TRBV24-1,TGTGCCACCAGCCTTTTCGGCACTGAAGCTTTCTTT,CATSLFGTEAFF
-,TRBJ2-1,-,TRBV2,TGTGCCAGCAGGGGAGCGGACAATGAGCAGTTCTTC,CASRGADNEQFF
TRBD2,TRBJ2-3,-,TRBV12-3/TRBV12-4,TGTGCCAGCAGTTTAGTAGCGGGTCCCTCTCATGAGGATACGCAGTATTTT,CASSLVAGPSHEDTQYF
-,TRBJ1-4,-,TRBV5-6,TGTGCCAGCAGCTTGTCCTCGGACATTAATGAAAAACTGTTTTTT,CASSLSSDINEKLFF
-,TRBJ1-1,-,TRBV15,TGTGCCACCAGCACGTATACGAGAAGCGGGGGGGTGGCCGCTTTCTTT,CATSTYTRSGGVAAFF
-,TRBJ1-2,few,TRBV2,TGTGCCAGCAGTGAGAAGTACCTCTATGGCTACACCTTC,CASSEKYLYGYTF
-,TRBJ2-7,-,TRBV7-9,TGTGCCAGCAGCCCGCCCGGACACCGGGAACCCTACGAGCAGTACTTC,CASSPPGHREPYEQYF
-,TRBJ2-5,once,TRBV15,TGTGCCACCAGCAGAGATGGGCAAAGCGAAGAGACCCAGTACTTC,CATSRDGQSEETQYF
-,TRBJ1-5,-,TRBV7-8,TGTGCCAGCAGCTCCCCGACACATAGCAATCAGCCCCAGCATTTT,CASSSPTHSNQPQHF
-,TRBJ2-7,-,TRBV15,TGTGCCACCAGCCTGGGGTCCTACGAGCAGTACTTC,CATSLGSYEQYF
-,TRBJ1-1,few,TRBV5-6,TGTGCCAGCAGCTTGGGGCTGGGGAACACTGAAGCTTTCTTT,CASSLGLGNTEAFF
-,TRBJ2-2,few,TRBV5-6,TGTGCCAGCGGCTTAAGCGGGGAGCTGTTTTTT,CASGLSGELFF